This T cell receptor (beta chain) was obtained from a study of blood T cell repertoires in COVID-19. The germline V gene encodes CDR1 DFQATT and CDR2 SNEGSKA (reference sequence). V shed 3 bases, J shed 1 base, and the junction held 12 bases outside the gene matches. There are 17 residues in the CDR3. Measured with immunoSEQ multiplex PCR; TCRdb has only the in-frame clones, and not every one. This sample has about 220,000 clones; 88% occur once, and the top ten carry about 14%. Source material: PBMCs or T cells enriched from blood (not recorded which). The chain has TRBV20-1 and TRBJ1-5; 7 nucleotides align to TRBD1. The sequence derives from a woman between 45 and 65 years old with acute COVID-19. CDR3 protein: CSASELAGGRSNQPQHF. The CDR3 bases are TGCAGTGCTAGTGAGTTGGCAGGGGGGAGGAGCAATCAGCCCCAGCATTTT.